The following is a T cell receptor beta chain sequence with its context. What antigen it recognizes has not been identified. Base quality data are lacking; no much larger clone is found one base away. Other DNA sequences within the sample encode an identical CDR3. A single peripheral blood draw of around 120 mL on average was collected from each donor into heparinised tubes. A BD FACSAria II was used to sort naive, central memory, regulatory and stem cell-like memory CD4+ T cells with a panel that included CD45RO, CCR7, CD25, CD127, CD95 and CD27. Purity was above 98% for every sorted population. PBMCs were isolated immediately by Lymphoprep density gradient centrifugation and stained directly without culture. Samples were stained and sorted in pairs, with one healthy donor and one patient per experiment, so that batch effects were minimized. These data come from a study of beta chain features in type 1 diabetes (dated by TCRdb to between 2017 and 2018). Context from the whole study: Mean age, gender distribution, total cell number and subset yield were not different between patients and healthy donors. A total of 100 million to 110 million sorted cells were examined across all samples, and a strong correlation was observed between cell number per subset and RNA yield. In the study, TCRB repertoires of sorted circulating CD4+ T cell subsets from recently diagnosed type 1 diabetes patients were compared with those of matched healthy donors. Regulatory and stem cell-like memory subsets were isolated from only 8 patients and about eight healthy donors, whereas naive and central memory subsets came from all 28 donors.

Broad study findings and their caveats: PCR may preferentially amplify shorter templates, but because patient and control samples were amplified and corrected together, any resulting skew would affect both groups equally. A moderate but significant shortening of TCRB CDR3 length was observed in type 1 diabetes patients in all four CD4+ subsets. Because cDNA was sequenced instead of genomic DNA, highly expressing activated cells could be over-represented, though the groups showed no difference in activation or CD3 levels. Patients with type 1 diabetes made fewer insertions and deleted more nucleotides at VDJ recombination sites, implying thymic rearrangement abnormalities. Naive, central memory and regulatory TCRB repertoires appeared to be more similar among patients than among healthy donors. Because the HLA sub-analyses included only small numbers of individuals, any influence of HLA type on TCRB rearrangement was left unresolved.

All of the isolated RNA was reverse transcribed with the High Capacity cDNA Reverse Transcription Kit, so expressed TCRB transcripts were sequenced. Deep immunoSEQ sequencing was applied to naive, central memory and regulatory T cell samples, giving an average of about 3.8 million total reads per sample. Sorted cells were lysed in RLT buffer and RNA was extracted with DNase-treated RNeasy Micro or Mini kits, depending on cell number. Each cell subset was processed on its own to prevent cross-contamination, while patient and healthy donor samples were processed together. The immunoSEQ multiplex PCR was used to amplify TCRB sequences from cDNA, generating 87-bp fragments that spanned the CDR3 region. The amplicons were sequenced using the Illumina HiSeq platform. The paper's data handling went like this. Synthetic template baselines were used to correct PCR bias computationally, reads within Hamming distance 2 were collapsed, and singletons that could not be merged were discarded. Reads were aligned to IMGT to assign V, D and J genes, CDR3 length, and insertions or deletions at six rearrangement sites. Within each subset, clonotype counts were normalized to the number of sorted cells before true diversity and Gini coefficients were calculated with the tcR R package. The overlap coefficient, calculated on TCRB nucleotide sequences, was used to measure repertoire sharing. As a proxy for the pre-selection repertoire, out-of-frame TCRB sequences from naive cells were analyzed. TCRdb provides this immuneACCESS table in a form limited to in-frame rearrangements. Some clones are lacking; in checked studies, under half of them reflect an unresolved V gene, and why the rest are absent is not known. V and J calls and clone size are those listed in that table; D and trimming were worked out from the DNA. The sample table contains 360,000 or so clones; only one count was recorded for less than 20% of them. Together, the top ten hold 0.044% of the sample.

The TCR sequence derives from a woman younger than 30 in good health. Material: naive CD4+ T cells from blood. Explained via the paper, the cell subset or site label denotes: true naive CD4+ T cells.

In nucleotides, the sequence is TGTGCCTGGAGTTCGGGAGATACGCAGTATTTT. This gives the protein CAWSSGDTQYF. The sequence joins TRBV30 to TRBJ2-3, with the D gene uncertain. V loses 2 bases, J loses 5 bases, and the germline ends lie 5 bases apart. The CDR3 holds 11 amino acids from the cysteine to the phenylalanine. Only the CDR3 portion is preserved as DNA: 33 bases, with reading frame beginning at the first base. The CDR1 and CDR2 encoded by the germline V gene (reference sequence) are GTSNPN and SVGIG.